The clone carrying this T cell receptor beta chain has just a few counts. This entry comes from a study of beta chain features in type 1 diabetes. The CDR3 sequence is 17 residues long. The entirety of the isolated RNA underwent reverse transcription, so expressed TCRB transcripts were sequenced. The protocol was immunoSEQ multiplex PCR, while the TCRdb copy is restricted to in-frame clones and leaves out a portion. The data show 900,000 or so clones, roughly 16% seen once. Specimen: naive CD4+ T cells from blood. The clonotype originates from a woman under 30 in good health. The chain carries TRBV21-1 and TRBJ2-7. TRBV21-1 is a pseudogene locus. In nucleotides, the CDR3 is TGTGCCAGCAGCCGCCTTTGGGGGAGCGATCGGCGCTACGAGCAGTACTTC. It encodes CASSRLWGSDRRYEQYF.